This T cell receptor beta chain was retrieved from a study of cytomegalovirus exposure and HLA in healthy donors. Study-wide findings and caveats: Follow-up analysis later connected one missense variant in DCLRE1C with trimming of TCR beta V- and J-genes. Sequencing artifact likely explains a cluster of highly shared sequence variants. Researchers reportedly found TCR beta sequences accurately predicted most subjects' HLA-A and HLA-B alleles.

The PCR used 60 Vbeta and 13 Jbeta primers. In the original analysis: As a later analysis found, there were tens of millions of unique TCR beta chains, of which 8.5 million to 14 million were shared. Some clones are missing from TCRdb's copy, which holds only in-frame ones; the method was immunoSEQ multiplex PCR. The DNA gave D and trimming, while V, J and clone size come from that table. The sample holds around 110,000 clones, more than 65% seen once. A word on this clone: The antigen is not known.

The V and J ends lost 5 bases and 5 bases, in that order; junction bases with no gene match: 9. Per germline, CDR1 SGHTA and CDR2 FQGTGA. This CDR3 has 15 amino acids. The specimen was PBMCs. The source is a young man in good health and CMV-seronegative. The V gene is TRBV7-3, the J gene TRBJ2-1, with TRBD2 matching 7 bases. CDR3 DNA: TGTGCCAGCAGCCTGGGCGGGACTACTGACAATGAGCAGTTCTTC. It yields the protein CASSLGGTTDNEQFF.